This TCR beta chain comes out of a study of blood T cell repertoires in COVID-19. Study information: Samples came from the United States, Italy and Spain, spanning acute and convalescent COVID-19.

With V trimmed by 4 bases and J by 6 bases, 7 bases remained unmatched. The CDR3 contains 15 residues. Germline CDR1 and CDR2: MNHEY and SVGEGT. The data were produced by immunoSEQ multiplex PCR, yet TCRdb's version contains in-frame clones alone and is incomplete. The data contain hundreds of thousands of clones, 83% of them seen just once; the ten biggest clones take up approximately 9%. The TCR was taken from a woman between 45 and 60 years old who had recovered from COVID-19. Sequencing input: peripheral blood. This sequence joins TRBV6-2 or TRBV6-3 and TRBJ2-7; 12 nucleotides line up with TRBD1. This CDR3 reads CASSFPGQGAGEQYF. CDR3 DNA sequence: TGTGCCAGCAGTTTTCCGGGACAGGGGGCGGGCGAGCAGTACTTC.